This T cell receptor beta chain emerged from a study of Ad26.COV2.S vaccination and SARS-CoV-2 variants (dated by TCRdb to about 2021). Notes on the research overall: Donors in the vaccine arm were drawn from COV1001, a phase I-IIa trial of Ad26.COV2.S in healthy adults that was multicentre, randomized, double-blind and placebo-controlled. Dosing of Ad26.COV2.S was intramuscular, at either 5x10^10 or 1x10^11 viral particles, delivered as one shot or as two shots spaced 56 days apart. The specificity and breadth of SARS-CoV-2-reactive T cell receptors after Ad26.COV2.S vaccination were assessed by TCRbeta repertoire sequencing. The TCR-sequenced set comprised around 30 samples: about 19 Ad26.COV2.S vaccine recipients, 5 placebo recipients and 8 SARS-CoV-2 convalescent individuals. Trial participants were randomized into five groups of five: low-dose or high-dose Ad26.COV2.S given once or twice, or placebo on both occasions. Investigators remained blinded to trial group allocation during experiments and outcome assessment.

The immunoSEQ Assay was the method used to sequence TCRbeta CDR3 regions. After extraction, genomic DNA underwent amplification by bias-controlled multiplex PCR, followed by high-throughput sequencing. Under the source paper's analysis protocol: Collapsing and filtering of sequences were performed to quantify the absolute abundance of each unique TCRbeta CDR3 region. T cell fraction was estimated by normalizing TCRbeta template counts to usable DNA, with usable DNA measured through amplification of reference genes found in all nucleated cells. Repertoire TCRs were annotated as SARS-CoV-2-specific by exact matching of V gene, CDR3 amino acid sequence and J gene to a known reactive TCR set. The reference SARS-CoV-2 TCR set was derived from MIRA and filtered for enrichment in COVID-19-positive ImmuneCODE repertoires, a step that removed public or cross-reactive TCRs. Using the MIRA antigens, annotated TCRs were further analysed by specific ORF or by position within an ORF. Depth was the summed frequency of annotated unique rearrangements, while breadth was defined as annotated unique rearrangements over total unique productive rearrangements. Two-sided Wilcoxon rank-sum tests were applied when comparing TCR breadth between groups. TCRdb carries this immuneACCESS record with in-frame sequences only. Its versions omit some clonotypes, under half of them owing to an unresolved V gene in the studies checked, with the rest unexplained. V, J and clone size are taken as reported in that table, and D and trimming were inferred from the DNA itself. The table for this sample lists 400,000 to 500,000 clones; 70% to 90% of them were counted only once. The ten largest clones take up 3.6% of the sample.

A remark on this clone: This receptor's antigen is unknown. No base quality values were provided; no much bigger clone lies one nucleotide off.

The germline V gene supplies CDR1 SGHTS and CDR2 YDEGEE. V loses 0 bases, J loses 7 bases, and the germline ends lie 11 bases apart. The CDR3 sequence holds 14 residues, the cysteine and phenylalanine included. Of the read, only the CDR3 DNA is kept; its 42 bases are in frame from base 1. Results and caveats for the whole study, not just this receptor: The study was not powered to compare responses between vaccine doses or regimens. The authors noted that total T cell responses may have been underestimated by the TCR breadth and depth analyses. Ad26.COV2.S recipients had higher spike-specific TCR breadth than placebo recipients (P = 0.0014). After vaccination, substantial breadth of spike-specific CD8+ and CD4+ T cell responses was reported. Non-spike TCR breadth was comparable between vaccine and placebo recipients, consistent with the vaccine containing only spike.

Per the publication, the treatment or condition label means: around 19 received Ad26.COV2.S at low or high dose, single or two shots; 5 received placebo; per-sample allocation not given. Repertoires of vaccine and placebo recipients were sequenced from samples collected on day 63 after the first injection. Between 29 July and 7 August 2020, Cohort 1b enrolled around 25 adults aged 18-55 years at one site in Boston, USA. Ad26.COV2.S consisted of a replication-incompetent adenovirus type 26 vector by which a prefusion-stabilized SARS-CoV-2 spike protein from the original Wuhan strain was expressed. Sample: peripheral blood, taken in a trial of Ad26.COV2.S vaccine versus placebo. The source of this sequence is a person between 18 and 60 years old who received the Ad26.COV2.S COVID-19 vaccine or a placebo. The chain links TRBV5-8 with TRBJ1-5; perhaps TRBD1 is the D gene, with 5 bases matching. CDR3 loop: CASSLARGDQPQHF. The bases read TGTGCCAGCAGCTTGGCCAGAGGGGACCAGCCCCAGCATTTT.